This T cell receptor (beta chain) stems from a study of blood T cell repertoires in COVID-19. The data were produced by immunoSEQ multiplex PCR, yet TCRdb's version contains in-frame clones alone and is incomplete. In the table there are approximately 300,000 clones, approximately 91% of which are singletons. V lost 5 bases and J lost 4, with 11 bases in between. The CDR3 is 13 amino acids. The chain is built from TRBV12-3 or TRBV12-4 and TRBJ2-5; D ambiguous. This TCR came from a woman aged 30 to 39 who had been exposed to COVID-19. The sequenced sample was PBMCs or T cells enriched from blood (not recorded which). The CDR3 region is CASSPTWIETQYF. CDR3 nucleotide sequence: TGTGCCAGCAGTCCGACATGGATAGAGACCCAGTACTTC.